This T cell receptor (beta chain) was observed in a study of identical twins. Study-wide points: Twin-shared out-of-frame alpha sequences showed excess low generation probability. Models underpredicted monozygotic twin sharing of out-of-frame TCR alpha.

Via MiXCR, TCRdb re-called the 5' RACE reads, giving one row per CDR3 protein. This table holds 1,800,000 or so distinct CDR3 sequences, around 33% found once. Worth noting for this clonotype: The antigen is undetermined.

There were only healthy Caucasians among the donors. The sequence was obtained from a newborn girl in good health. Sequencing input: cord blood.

CDR3 region: CASSRGLAGEQYF. As DNA, the CDR3 is TGCGCCAGCAGCCGGGGACTAGCGGGCGAGCAGTACTTC. This chain connects TRBV5-1 to TRBJ2-7; 12 bases agree with TRBD2. Losses at the gene ends were 4 bases for V and 6 bases for J; bases not matched to a gene: 2. CDR1 and CDR2 from the germline V gene are SGHRS and YFSETQ. The CDR3 has 13 amino acids. Drawing the rest from reference TRBV5-1 and TRBJ2-7, the complete variable domain is KAGVTQTPRYLIKTRGQQVTLSCSPISGHRSVSWYQQTPGQGLQFLFEYFSETQRNKGNFPGRFSGRQFSNSRSEMNVSTLELGDSALYLCASSRGLAGEQYFGPGTRLTVT.